This is a list of T cell receptor beta chains from one sample in a study of cytomegalovirus exposure and HLA in healthy donors. Profiled with immunoSEQ multiplex PCR; TCRdb holds only in-frame clones, not every one. The sample gives approximately 230,000 clones, approximately 84% of which show up once; around 12% is in the top ten. Sequenced sample: PBMCs. These receptors were taken from a man aged 18 to 30 in good health and CMV-seropositive. The CDR3 runs from the conserved cysteine through the conserved F or W. A D gene is named only where the DNA matches it firmly. The size entry is marked missing in some rows and otherwise reads once, few, many or a size class.

>TRBJ2-1|TRBV4-1|TRBD2|.
TGCGCCAGCAGCCAAGAAAGAATAGCGGGAGATGAGCAGTTCTTC
CASSQERIAGDEQFF
>TRBJ2-3|TRBV7-8|TRBD2|.
TGTGCCAGCAGCCCCCCCGGGACTACCACGAATACGCAGTATTTT
CASSPPGTTTNTQYF
>TRBJ2-2|TRBV11-2|.|.
TGTGCCAGCAGCGCTCAGGGCCCCGGGGAGCTGTTTTTT
CASSAQGPGELFF
>TRBJ2-7|TRBV28|TRBD2|.
TGTGCCAGCATCCGGAGCGGGAGCTCCTACGAGCAGTACTTC
CASIRSGSSYEQYF
>TRBJ2-3|TRBV5-1|.|.
TGCGCCAGCAGCTACGAGGGACGAACCACAGATACGCAGTATTTT
CASSYEGRTTDTQYF
>TRBJ2-5|TRBV5-6|.|.
TGTGCCAGCAGCACGGACCGTCCTGAGACCCAGTACTTC
CASSTDRPETQYF
>TRBJ2-1|TRBV6-1|TRBD2|.
TGTGCCAGCGCCGCGGGCGGGAGCTCCTACAATGAGCAGTTCTTC
CASAAGGSSYNEQFF
>TRBJ1-2|TRBV6-5|.|.
TGTGCCAGCAGTTTGGACAATAGCAACTATGGCTACACCTTC
CASSLDNSNYGYTF
>TRBJ2-5|TRBV10-3|.|few
TGTGCCACCACAGGTCCGCAGCTGGAGACCCAGTACTTC
CATTGPQLETQYF
>TRBJ1-1|TRBV20-1|.|.
TGCAGTGCCCCTGGCACTGAAGCTTTCTTT
CSAPGTEAFF
>TRBJ2-3|TRBV27|.|few
TGTGCCAGCAGTTTTATGAATACGCAGTATTTT
CASSFMNTQYF
>TRBJ1-5|TRBV4-1|.|.
TGCGCCAGCAGCCTCAGGGTGGTCGGGTTTCCCCAGCATTTT
CASSLRVVGFPQHF
>TRBJ2-5|TRBV29-1|TRBD1|.
TGCAGCGTTACAGGGGGAAGCGAGACCCAGTACTTC
CSVTGGSETQYF
>TRBJ2-3|TRBV2|TRBD1|.
TGTGCCAGCAGGGGGGGGACAGGGAGCACAGATACGCAGTATTTT
CASRGGTGSTDTQYF
>TRBJ2-3|TRBV2|TRBD2|.
TGTGCCAGCAGAGATGCGGGGGGAGGAACAGATACGCAGTATTTT
CASRDAGGGTDTQYF
>TRBJ1-2|TRBV6-1|.|.
TGTGCCAGCCGTCAGAACAGGGCCAACTATGGCTACACCTTC
CASRQNRANYGYTF
>TRBJ2-7|TRBV11-2|.|.
TGTGCCAGCAGCACCCTAAAGCGGGCCCTCTCCTACGAGCAGTACTTC
CASSTLKRALSYEQYF
>TRBJ2-5|TRBV6-5|.|.
TGTGCCAGCAGTTACAACCAAGAGACCCAGTACTTC
CASSYNQETQYF
>TRBJ2-2|TRBV5-1|.|.
TGCGCCAGCAGCCCTGCTGGGGGCACGAACACCGGGGAGCTGTTTTTT
CASSPAGGTNTGELFF
>TRBJ2-1|TRBV12-2|.|.
TGTGCAAGTCGCCGACTAGTGGGGAACTACAATGAGCAGTTCTTC
CASRRLVGNYNEQFF
>TRBJ2-7|TRBV5-1|TRBD1|.
TGCGCCAGCAGGCGGCAGGGGGCGCCGGACGAGCAGTACTTC
CASRRQGAPDEQYF
>TRBJ1-2|TRBV5-6|.|few
TGTGCCAGCAGCTTAATCGGGTTCAAAGGCTACACCTTC
CASSLIGFKGYTF
>TRBJ1-2|TRBV7-6|.|.
TGTGCCAGCAGCTCCGGACAGAACTATGGCTACACCTTC
CASSSGQNYGYTF
>TRBJ2-1|TRBV25-1|.|.
TGTGCCAGCAGTGAACCGACAGGAGGTGGAGACCATGAGCAGTTCTTC
CASSEPTGGGDHEQFF
>TRBJ1-2|TRBV5-1|.|few
TGCGCCAGCAGCCCCCCGGGTGAAGGCTACACCTTC
CASSPPGEGYTF
>TRBJ2-1|TRBV6-5|TRBD2|.
TGTGCCAGCAGTTACTCGGCTAGCGGTTACAATGAGCAGTTCTTC
CASSYSASGYNEQFF
>TRBJ1-4|TRBV11-2|.|once
TGTGCCAGCAGCTTGATGGGAATTGCAACTAATGAAAAACTGTTTTTT
CASSLMGIATNEKLFF
>TRBJ2-7|TRBV2|TRBD2|.
TGTGCCAGCAGGGGACTAGCGGGGACCCACGAGCAGTACTTC
CASRGLAGTHEQYF
>TRBJ1-2|TRBV5-1|.|.
TGCGCCAGCAGCTTGGTGGCAGCTAACTATGGCTACACCTTC
CASSLVAANYGYTF
>TRBJ2-1|TRBV9|.|.
TGTGCCAGCAGCCCCCAACTCTACCCGAGCTCCTACAATGAGCAGTTCTTC
CASSPQLYPSSYNEQFF
>TRBJ2-7|TRBV2|TRBD1|.
TGTGCCAGCAGTGAACCGGGACAGAGTCCCTACGAGCAGTACTTC
CASSEPGQSPYEQYF
>TRBJ2-1|TRBV27|.|.
TGTGCCAGCAGGAATCAGGGTATCGGCAATGAGCAGTTCTTC
CASRNQGIGNEQFF
>TRBJ1-2|TRBV4-1|TRBD1|.
TGCGCCAGCAGCCAATCACAGGGGCCAGGATATGGCTACACCTTC
CASSQSQGPGYGYTF
>TRBJ2-1|TRBV7-2|.|.
TGTGCCAGCAGACAAAGCTCCTACAATGAGCAGTTCTTC
CASRQSSYNEQFF
>TRBJ2-1|TRBV15|TRBD2|.
TGTGCCACCAGCCCGCGGCGGGGACTAGTTACGGATGAGCAGTTCTTC
CATSPRRGLVTDEQFF
>TRBJ2-1|TRBV28|.|once
TGTGCCAGCAGCCCGTATATATACAATGAGCAGTTCTTC
CASSPYIYNEQFF
>TRBJ2-7|TRBV15|.|.
TGTGCCACCAGCAGAGATGAGGGGGGAGGCACCTACGAGCAGTACTTC
CATSRDEGGGTYEQYF
>TRBJ2-3|TRBV5-6|.|.
TGTGCCAGCAGCTTAGGGTTGCCAGATACGCAGTATTTT
CASSLGLPDTQYF
>TRBJ2-5|TRBV11-1|.|.
TGTGCCAGCAGCTTTGGCCAAGAGACCCAGTACTTC
CASSFGQETQYF
>TRBJ2-2|TRBV28|.|.
TGTGCCAGCAGTTCCGGGCAGTTCAACACCGGGGAGCTGTTTTTT
CASSSGQFNTGELFF
>TRBJ1-1|TRBV30|.|.
TGTGCCTGGAGCGTCCCCAGGGACCGAACTGAAGCTTTCTTT
CAWSVPRDRTEAFF
>TRBJ2-7|TRBV7-8|TRBD2|.
TGTGCCAGCAGCTTGGGGATAGCGGGATCCTCCTACGAGCAGTACTTC
CASSLGIAGSSYEQYF
>TRBJ2-1|TRBV7-2|.|.
TGTGCCAGCAGCGTACAGGGCGCTGGGCATGAGCAGTTCTTC
CASSVQGAGHEQFF
>TRBJ1-1|TRBV13|.|once
TGTGCCAGCAGCTTATTAAGCCCGGGGCGCGGCACTGAAGCTTTCTTT
CASSLLSPGRGTEAFF
>TRBJ2-1|TRBV9|.|.
TGTGCCAGCAGCGTAGACGGCGGAGGTACATTAGGTGAGCAGTTCTTC
CASSVDGGGTLGEQFF
>TRBJ2-1|TRBV7-6|.|.
TGTGCCAGCAGCTTAGAATCACTAGCTTTTGGTGAGCAGTTCTTC
CASSLESLAFGEQFF
>TRBJ2-1|TRBV19|TRBD2|.
TGTGCCAGTAGTATAGGGGGGAGGGCCTGGAAGAATGAGCAGTTCTTC
CASSIGGRAWKNEQFF
>TRBJ2-1|TRBV2|.|once
TGTGCCAGCACCCTCGGACGCGCCTCCTACAATGAGCAGTTCTTC
CASTLGRASYNEQFF
>TRBJ2-7|TRBV28|.|.
TGTGCCGGGACATATGGGAGCACGCCTTGGGAGCAGTACTTC
CAGTYGSTPWEQYF
>TRBJ2-7|TRBV21-1|.|.
TGTGCCAGCAGCAAAAGTAGGGGGGAGCGGGCCTACGAGCAGTACTTC
CASSKSRGERAYEQYF
>TRBJ2-7|TRBV5-4|TRBD1|.
TGTGCCAGCAGTCGACAGGGGGCAGGTTACGAGCAGTACTTC
CASSRQGAGYEQYF
>TRBJ1-2|TRBV5-1|.|.
TGCGCCAGCAGCCCGGACCCGAACTATGGCTACACCTTC
CASSPDPNYGYTF